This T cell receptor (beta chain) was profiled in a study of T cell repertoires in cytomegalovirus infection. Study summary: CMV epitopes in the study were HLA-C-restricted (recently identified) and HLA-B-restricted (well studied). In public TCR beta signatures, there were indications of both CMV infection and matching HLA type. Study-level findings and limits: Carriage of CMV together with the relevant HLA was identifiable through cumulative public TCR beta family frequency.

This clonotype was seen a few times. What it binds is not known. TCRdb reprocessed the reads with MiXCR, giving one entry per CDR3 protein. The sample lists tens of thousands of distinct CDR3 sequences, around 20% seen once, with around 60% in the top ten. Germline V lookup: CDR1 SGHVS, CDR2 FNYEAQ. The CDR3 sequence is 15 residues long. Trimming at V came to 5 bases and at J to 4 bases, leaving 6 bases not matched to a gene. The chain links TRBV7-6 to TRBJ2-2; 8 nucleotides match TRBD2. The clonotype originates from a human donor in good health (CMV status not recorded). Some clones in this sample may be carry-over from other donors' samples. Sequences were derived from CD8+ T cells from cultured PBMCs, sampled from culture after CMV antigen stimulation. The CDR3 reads CASSVGLGGTGELFF. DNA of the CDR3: TGTGCCAGCAGCGTGGGACTAGGAGGCACCGGGGAGCTGTTTTTT.